Here is one T cell receptor (beta chain) with its context. No antigen is known for it. The sample is drawn from a study of T-cell memory formation after mild COVID-19. Overall study findings and caveats: A second wave expanding day 15 to 37 was CD4+-biased; contracting clones were balanced. Mainly CM and EM harbored the contracting CD4+ clones; mainly EMRA harbored the CD8+ ones.

Libraries for TCRalpha and TCRbeta carried sample barcodes and unique molecular identifiers via 5'RACE. MiXCR, applied by TCRdb to the 5' RACE reads, yields one record per CDR3 protein. The repertoire has 380,000 or so distinct CDR3 sequences, around 15% of them found once; the top ten carry about 20%. The ends were cut back, 8 bases at V and 3 bases at J, with 20 bases in the middle. CDR1 is MGHRA, CDR2 YSYEKL, per germline. The CDR3 sequence is 16 residues long. The sample taken for sequencing was PBMCs or a T cell subset sorted from them (not recorded which). The TCR sequence derives from a man between 18 and 29 years old who had mild COVID-19 (a few samples of this study predate the infection). Cell type and time point are not known. The chain links TRBV4-1 to TRBJ1-3, with D unresolved. Written as DNA, the CDR3 is TGCGCCAGCCGCTCGGGAGGGTCAAGACTTGGAAACACCATATATTTT. Encoded protein: CASRSGGSRLGNTIYF.